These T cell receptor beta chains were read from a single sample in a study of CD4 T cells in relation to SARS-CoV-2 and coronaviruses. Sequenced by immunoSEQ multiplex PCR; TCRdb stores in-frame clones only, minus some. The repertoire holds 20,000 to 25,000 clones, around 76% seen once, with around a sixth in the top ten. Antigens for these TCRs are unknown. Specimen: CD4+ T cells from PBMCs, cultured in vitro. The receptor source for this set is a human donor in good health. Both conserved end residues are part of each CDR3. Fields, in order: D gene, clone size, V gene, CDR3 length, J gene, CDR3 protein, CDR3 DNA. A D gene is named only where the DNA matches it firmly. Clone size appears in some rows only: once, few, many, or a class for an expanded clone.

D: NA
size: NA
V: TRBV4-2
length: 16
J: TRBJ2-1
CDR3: CASSQGPAVSYNEQFF
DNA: TGTGCCAGCAGCCAAGGTCCAGCGGTATCCTACAATGAGCAGTTCTTC

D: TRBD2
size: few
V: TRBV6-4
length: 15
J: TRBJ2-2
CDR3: CASSRTSGTTGELFF
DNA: TGTGCCAGCAGTCGCACTAGCGGGACCACCGGGGAGCTGTTTTTT

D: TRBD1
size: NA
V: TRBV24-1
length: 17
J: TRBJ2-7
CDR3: CATSDPTRWDRGYEQYF
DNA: TGTGCCACCAGTGATCCAACCCGGTGGGACAGGGGCTACGAGCAGTACTTC

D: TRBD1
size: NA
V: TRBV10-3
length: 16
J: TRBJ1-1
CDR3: CAISEPRTGVNTEAFF
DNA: TGTGCCATCAGTGAGCCCAGGACAGGGGTAAACACTGAAGCTTTCTTT

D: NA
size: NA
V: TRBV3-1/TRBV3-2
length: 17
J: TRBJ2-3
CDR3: CASRQGITGRNTDTQYF
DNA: TGTGCCAGCAGACAAGGTATAACGGGGCGAAACACAGATACGCAGTATTTT

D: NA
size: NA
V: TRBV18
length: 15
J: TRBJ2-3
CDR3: CASSPGATSTDTQYF
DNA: TGTGCCAGCTCACCCGGGGCCACTAGCACAGATACGCAGTATTTT

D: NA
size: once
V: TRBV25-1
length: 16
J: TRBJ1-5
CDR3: CASSDAAGGRNQPQHF
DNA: TGTGCCAGCAGTGATGCGGCAGGAGGTCGCAATCAGCCCCAGCATTTT

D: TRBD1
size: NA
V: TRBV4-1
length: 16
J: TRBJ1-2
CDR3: CASSQQIGQGVNGYTF
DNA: TGCGCCAGCAGCCAGCAGATCGGACAGGGGGTTAATGGCTACACCTTC

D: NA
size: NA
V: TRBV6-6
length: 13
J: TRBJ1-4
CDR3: CASSYTTNEKLFF
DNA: TGTGCCAGCAGTTACACAACTAATGAAAAACTGTTTTTT

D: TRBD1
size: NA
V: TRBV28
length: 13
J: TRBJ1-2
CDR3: CASSAYRGGGYTF
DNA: TGTGCCAGCAGTGCCTACAGGGGTGGGGGCTACACCTTC

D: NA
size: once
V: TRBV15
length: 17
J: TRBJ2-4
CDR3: CATSRDKAVVAKNIQYF
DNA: TGTGCCACCAGCAGAGATAAGGCGGTTGTAGCCAAAAACATTCAGTACTTC

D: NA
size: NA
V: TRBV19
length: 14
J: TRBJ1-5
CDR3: CASRVGHSGEPQHF
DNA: TGTGCCAGTAGGGTGGGACACTCCGGCGAGCCCCAGCATTTT

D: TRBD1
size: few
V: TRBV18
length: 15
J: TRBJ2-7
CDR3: CASSPSRDRTYEQYF
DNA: TGTGCCAGCTCACCTTCCCGGGACAGGACCTACGAGCAGTACTTC

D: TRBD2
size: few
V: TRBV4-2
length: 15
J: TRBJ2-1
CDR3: CASSLREGGNNEQFF
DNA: TGTGCCAGCAGCCTCCGGGAGGGGGGAAACAATGAGCAGTTCTTC

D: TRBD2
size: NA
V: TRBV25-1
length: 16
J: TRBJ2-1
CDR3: CASSGILAGAGNEQFF
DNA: TGTGCCAGCAGTGGGATACTAGCGGGAGCAGGCAATGAGCAGTTCTTC

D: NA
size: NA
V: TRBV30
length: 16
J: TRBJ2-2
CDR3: CAWSVTGVSGTGELFF
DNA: TGTGCCTGGAGTGTCACGGGAGTGAGTGGCACCGGGGAGCTGTTTTTT

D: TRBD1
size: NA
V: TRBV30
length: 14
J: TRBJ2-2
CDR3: CAWGGQMNTGELFF
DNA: TGTGCCTGGGGGGGACAGATGAACACCGGGGAGCTGTTTTTT

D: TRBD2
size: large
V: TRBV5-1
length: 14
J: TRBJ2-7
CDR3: CASSLAVRTYEQYF
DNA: TGCGCCAGCAGCCTAGCGGTTAGGACCTACGAGCAGTACTTC

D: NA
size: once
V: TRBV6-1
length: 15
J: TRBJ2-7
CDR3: CASSEKKTGSYEQYF
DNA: TGTGCCAGCAGTGAAAAAAAAACAGGGTCCTACGAGCAGTACTTC

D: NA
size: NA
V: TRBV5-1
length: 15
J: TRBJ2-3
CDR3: CASSLGPSFTDTQYF
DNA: TGCGCCAGCAGCTTGGGACCTTCTTTCACAGATACGCAGTATTTT

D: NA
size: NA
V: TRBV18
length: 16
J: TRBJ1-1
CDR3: CASSPNGGGMNTEAFF
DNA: TGTGCCAGCTCACCAAATGGAGGGGGGATGAACACTGAAGCTTTCTTT

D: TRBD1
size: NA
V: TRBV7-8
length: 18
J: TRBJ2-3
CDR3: CASSPDRGITPSTDTQYF
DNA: TGTGCCAGCAGCCCTGACAGGGGCATAACTCCTAGCACAGATACGCAGTATTTT

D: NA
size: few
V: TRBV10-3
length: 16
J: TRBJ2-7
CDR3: CAISESAGAGSYEQYF
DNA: TGTGCCATCAGTGAGTCGGCAGGGGCAGGGAGCTACGAGCAGTACTTC

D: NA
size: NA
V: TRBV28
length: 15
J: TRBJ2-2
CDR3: CASGGAGLNTGELFF
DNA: TGTGCCAGCGGAGGGGCAGGGCTGAACACCGGGGAGCTGTTTTTT

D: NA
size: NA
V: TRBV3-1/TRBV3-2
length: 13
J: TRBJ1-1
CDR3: CASREGFRTEAFF
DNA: TGTGCCAGCAGGGAGGGGTTCCGGACTGAAGCTTTCTTT

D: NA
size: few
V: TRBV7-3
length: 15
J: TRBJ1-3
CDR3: CASSLDGLSGNTIYF
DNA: TGTGCCAGCAGCTTGGACGGTCTCTCTGGAAACACCATATATTTT

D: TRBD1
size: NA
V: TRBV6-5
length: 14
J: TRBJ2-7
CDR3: CASSLWDRGLEQYF
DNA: TGTGCCAGCTCCCTTTGGGACAGGGGGCTCGAGCAGTACTTC

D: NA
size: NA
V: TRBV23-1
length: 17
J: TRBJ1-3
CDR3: CASSPVASPEAIDTIYF
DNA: TGCGCCAGCAGTCCCGTCGCGTCCCCCGAGGCCATTGACACCATATATTTT

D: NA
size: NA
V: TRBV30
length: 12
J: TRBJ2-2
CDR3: CAWVAGLGELFF
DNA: TGTGCCTGGGTTGCGGGACTCGGGGAGCTGTTTTTT

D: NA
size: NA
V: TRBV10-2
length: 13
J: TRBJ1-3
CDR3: CASSASLGNTIYF
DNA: TGCGCCAGCAGTGCGAGCCTCGGAAACACCATATATTTT

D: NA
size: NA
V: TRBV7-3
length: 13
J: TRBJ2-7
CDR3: CASGQDRDDEQYF
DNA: TGTGCCAGCGGGCAAGACAGAGACGACGAGCAGTACTTC

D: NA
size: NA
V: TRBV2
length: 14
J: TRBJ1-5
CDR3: CASKIGGGNQPQHF
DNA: TGTGCCAGCAAGATTGGAGGGGGCAATCAGCCCCAGCATTTT

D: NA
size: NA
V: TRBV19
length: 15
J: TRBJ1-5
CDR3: CASSMGGAGNQPQHF
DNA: TGTGCCAGTAGTATGGGGGGGGCGGGCAATCAGCCCCAGCATTTT

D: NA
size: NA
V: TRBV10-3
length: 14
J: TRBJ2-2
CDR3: CAISESSGTGELFF
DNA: TGTGCCATCAGTGAGTCCTCGGGCACCGGGGAGCTGTTTTTT

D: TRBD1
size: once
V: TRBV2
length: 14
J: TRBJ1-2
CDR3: CASTVPGTGSGYTF
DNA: TGTGCCAGCACGGTACCCGGGACAGGATCTGGCTACACCTTC

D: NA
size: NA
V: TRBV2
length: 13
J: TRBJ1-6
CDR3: CAERNFGDPPLHF
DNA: TGTGCCGAGCGGAATTTCGGAGATCCACCCCTCCACTTT

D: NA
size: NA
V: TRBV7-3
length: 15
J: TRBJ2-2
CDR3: CASSLGQYDTGELFF
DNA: TGTGCCAGCAGCTTAGGGCAGTACGACACCGGGGAGCTGTTTTTT

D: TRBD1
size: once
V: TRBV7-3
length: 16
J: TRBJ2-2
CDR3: CASSSTGTGGIGELFF
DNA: TGTGCCAGCAGCTCGACAGGGACAGGGGGCATCGGGGAGCTGTTTTTT

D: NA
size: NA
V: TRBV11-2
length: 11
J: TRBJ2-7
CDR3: CASSLGHEQYF
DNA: TGTGCCAGCAGCTTAGGACACGAGCAGTACTTC

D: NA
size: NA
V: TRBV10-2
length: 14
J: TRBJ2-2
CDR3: CASSAGANTGELFF
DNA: TGCGCCAGCAGTGCGGGGGCGAACACCGGGGAGCTGTTTTTT

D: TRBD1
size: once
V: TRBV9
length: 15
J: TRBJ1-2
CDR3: CASSPRTGGVGGYTF
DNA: TGTGCCAGCAGCCCGCGGACAGGGGGCGTGGGGGGCTACACCTTC